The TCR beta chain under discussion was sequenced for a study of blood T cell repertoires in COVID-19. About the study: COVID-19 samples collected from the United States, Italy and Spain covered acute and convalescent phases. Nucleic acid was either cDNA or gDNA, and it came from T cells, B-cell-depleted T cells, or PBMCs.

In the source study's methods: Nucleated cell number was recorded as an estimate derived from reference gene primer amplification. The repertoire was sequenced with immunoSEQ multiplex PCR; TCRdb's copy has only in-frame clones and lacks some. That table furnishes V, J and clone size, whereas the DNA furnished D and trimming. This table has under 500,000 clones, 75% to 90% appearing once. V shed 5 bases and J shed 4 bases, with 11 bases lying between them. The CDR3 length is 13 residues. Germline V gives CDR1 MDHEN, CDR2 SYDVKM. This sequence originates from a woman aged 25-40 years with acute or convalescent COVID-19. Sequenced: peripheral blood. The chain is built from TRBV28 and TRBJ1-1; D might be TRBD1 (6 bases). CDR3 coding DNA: TGTGCCAGCAGTCTACCAGGGGTCACTGAAGCTTTCTTT. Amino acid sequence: CASSLPGVTEAFF.